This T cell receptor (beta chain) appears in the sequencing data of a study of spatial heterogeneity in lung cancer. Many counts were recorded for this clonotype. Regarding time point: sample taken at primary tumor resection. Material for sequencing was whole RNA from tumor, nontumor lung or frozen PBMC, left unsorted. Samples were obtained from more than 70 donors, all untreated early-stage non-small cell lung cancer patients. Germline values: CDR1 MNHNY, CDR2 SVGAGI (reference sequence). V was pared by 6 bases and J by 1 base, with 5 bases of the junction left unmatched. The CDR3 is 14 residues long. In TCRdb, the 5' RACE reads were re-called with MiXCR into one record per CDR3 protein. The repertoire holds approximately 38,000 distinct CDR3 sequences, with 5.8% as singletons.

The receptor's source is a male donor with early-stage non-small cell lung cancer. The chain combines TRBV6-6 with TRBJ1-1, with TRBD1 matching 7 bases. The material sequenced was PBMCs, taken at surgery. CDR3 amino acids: CASSYGQENTEAFF. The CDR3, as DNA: TGTGCCAGCAGCTATGGACAGGAGAACACTGAAGCTTTCTTT.